The 10 T cell receptor beta chains presented below share a single source sample, sequenced in a study of PD-L1 blockade in urothelial cancer. Here immunoSEQ multiplex PCR was the method, and the copy in TCRdb shows in-frame clones only, minus some. The repertoire includes 60,000 to 85,000 clones, about nine tenths of them detected once, and over 5% sits in the top ten. The starting material was PBMCs, obtained around atezolizumab (anti-PD-L1) treatment. The receptors come from a woman in her 70s with urothelial cancer.

The rearrangement links TRBV7-6 to TRBJ1-6; D gene unclear. Germline V gives CDR1 SGHVS, CDR2 FNYEAQ. This CDR3 spans 13 amino acids. Trimming removed 3 bases at V and 7 bases at J, with 7 bases between. The CDR3, as DNA: TGTGCCAGCAGCTTTTCCAGAAATTCACCCCTCCACTTT. Its translation is CASSFSRNSPLHF.

This chain connects TRBV10-3 to TRBJ2-3; 7 bases align to TRBD2. V dropped 5 bases and J dropped 4; count of bases not matched to a gene: 6. The length of the CDR3 is 14 residues. CDR1 is ENHRY, CDR2 SYGVKD, per germline. CDR3 in DNA: TGTGCCATCAGTCCCGCGCGGGAGCCAGATACGCAGTATTTT. It encodes CAISPAREPDTQYF.

V gene TRBV5-1 combines with J gene TRBJ2-6; maybe TRBD2 (5 bases). This CDR3 is built from 16 residues. The V end was cut by 4 bases, the J end by 1 base, with 12 bases between. Germline CDR1 SGHRS, CDR2 YFSETQ. Written as DNA, the CDR3 is TGCGCCAGCAGCGCCGACGGGATGTCTGGGGCCAACGTCCTGACTTTC. Translation: CASSADGMSGANVLTF.

V and J are TRBV30 and TRBJ1-4; 9 positions match TRBD1. V was clipped by 2 bases and J by 7 bases; unmatched bases: 8. From germline, CDR1 is GTSNPN and CDR2 SVGIG (reference sequence). The CDR3 has 15 residues. The CDR3 loop reads CAWSSFGTGTEKLFF. Written as DNA, the CDR3 is TGTGCCTGGAGTTCCTTCGGGACAGGGACTGAAAAACTGTTTTTT.

The V and J genes are TRBV6-1 and TRBJ1-3; D is uncertain. The V and J ends lost 6 bases and 0 bases respectively, with 6 bases between them. There are 13 residues in the CDR3. Germline CDR1 MNHNS, CDR2 SASEGT. Here the CDR3 reads CASRLSSGNTIYF. Written as DNA, the CDR3 is TGTGCCAGCAGACTGAGCTCTGGAAACACCATATATTTT.

The chain combines TRBV10-1 with TRBJ2-5, with 9 positions matching TRBD1. V lost 5 bases, J lost 2 bases, and 6 bases stayed unmatched. CDR1 WNHNN and CDR2 SYGVQD come from the germline V gene (reference sequence). The CDR3 covers 15 residues. The CDR3 nucleotides read TGCGCCAGCAGTTTCTCGGACAGGGGACAAGAGACCCAGTACTTC. Its protein is CASSFSDRGQETQYF.

This rearrangement joins TRBV5-1 to TRBJ2-7; D remains ambiguous. CDR1 is SGHRS, CDR2 YFSETQ, per germline. This CDR3 has 15 amino acids. Trimming left V 0 bases short and J 2 bases short, with 12 bases between. The CDR3 DNA sequence: TGCGCCAGCAGCTTGGTTGGGCAGACGCCCTACGAGCAGTACTTC. Amino acids: CASSLVGQTPYEQYF.

The genes are TRBV4-3 and TRBJ1-5, with TRBD1 matching over 7 bases. This CDR3 region has 15 residues. Germline V gene data show CDR1 as LGHNA and CDR2 as YSLEER. The V segment lost 3 bases and the J segment 7 bases; nucleotides outside the gene matches: 9. The CDR3 nucleotides read TGCGCCAGCAGCCAGAGCGAGCAGGGGGGACAGCCCCAGCATTTT. Protein product: CASSQSEQGGQPQHF.

This clone was seen just once. V is TRBV18 and J is TRBJ1-2, with 7 bases aligning to TRBD1. CDR3 size: 13 residues. V dropped 4 bases and J dropped 6; count of bases not matched to a gene: 5. Looked up from germline, CDR1 is KGHSH and CDR2 is LQKENI. CDR3 in DNA: TGTGCCAGCTCACAACGGGGGACAGATGGCTACACCTTC. Translated: CASSQRGTDGYTF.

The rearrangement uses TRBV19 and TRBJ2-1, with 16 positions matching TRBD2. Germline CDR1 is LNHDA and CDR2 is SQIVND (reference sequence). J lost 2 bases, V lost 1 base, and 2 bases had no gene match. This CDR3 has 18 amino acids. For the CDR3, the DNA is TGTGCCAGTAGTATAGCGGGACTAGCGGGAGGGCCCTACAATGAGCAGTTCTTC. This sequence encodes CASSIAGLAGGPYNEQFF.